The 24 T cell receptor beta chains below all came from one sample that was sequenced in a study of cytomegalovirus exposure and HLA in healthy donors. Researchers ran the PCR with 60 Vbeta and 13 Jbeta primers. Using immunoSEQ multiplex PCR, the repertoire was profiled, and TCRdb retains in-frame clones only, with some absent. Of 100,000 to 150,000 clones in the sample, 81% were seen once. The sequenced sample consisted of PBMCs. These receptors originate from a woman aged 25 to 45 in good health and CMV-seronegative.

The V and J genes are TRBV6-5 and TRBJ2-3, with TRBD1 identical over 10 bases. In germline, CDR1 is MNHEY, CDR2 SVGAGI. After removal of 8 bases from V and 4 bases from J, the junction contained 6 bases not matched to a gene. The CDR3 has 14 amino acids. Here the CDR3 reads CASQDRGFADTQYF. CDR3 bases: TGTGCCAGCCAGGACAGGGGGTTTGCAGATACGCAGTATTTT.

The V gene is TRBV27, the J gene TRBJ1-1; perhaps TRBD1 as D (5 bases). This CDR3 is built from 12 residues. CDR1 and CDR2 from the germline V gene are MNHEY and SMNVEV (reference sequence). V shed 5 bases and J shed 7 bases, with 11 bases lying between them. The CDR3 loop reads CASSPQQGEAFF. The CDR3 DNA reads as TGTGCCAGCAGTCCCCAGCAGGGTGAAGCTTTCTTT.

The DNA of the CDR3 is TGTGCCAGCAGCCATACTCCCGGGACAGGGAGGCCTGAAGCTTTCTTT. Its protein is CASSHTPGTGRPEAFF. V usage is TRBV7-9 and J usage is TRBJ1-1, with TRBD1 matching over 9 bases. CDR1 and CDR2 (germline): SEHNR, FQNEAQ (reference sequence). V was clipped by 5 bases and J by 6 bases; unmatched bases: 13. The CDR3 is 16 residues long.

This clone was picked up one time. The chain combines TRBV5-1 with TRBJ2-2; 8 positions match TRBD2. V gave up 3 bases and J gave up 5 bases; unmatched junction bases: 6. This CDR3 has 15 amino acids. CDR1 is SGHRS and CDR2 is YFSETQ in the germline V gene. The CDR3 protein is CASSSRGDRTGELFF. In nucleotides, the CDR3 is TGCGCCAGCAGCTCGCGGGGGGACCGAACCGGGGAGCTGTTTTTT. Filled out from reference TRBV5-1 and TRBJ2-2, the complete variable domain reads KAGVTQTPRYLIKTRGQQVTLSCSPISGHRSVSWYQQTPGQGLQFLFEYFSETQRNKGNFPGRFSGRQFSNSRSEMNVSTLELGDSALYLCASSSRGDRTGELFFGEGSRLTVL.

The rearrangement joins TRBV6-5 to TRBJ1-2; D call uncertain. This CDR3 contains 15 residues. Germline V gene lookup returns CDR1 MNHEY and CDR2 SVGAGI. The V end lost 0 bases, the J end lost 2 bases, and 10 bases lay between the germline ends. The CDR3 spells CASSYSITSNYGYTF. In DNA form, the CDR3 reads TGTGCCAGCAGTTACTCGATAACTTCCAACTATGGCTACACCTTC.

The chain joins TRBV30 to TRBJ1-2, with a tentative D call TRBD1 (6 bases). The CDR3 extends over 14 amino acids. CDR1 is GTSNPN and CDR2 is SVGIG in the germline V gene (reference sequence). V was cut by 4 bases and J by 0 bases, with 12 bases left in between. This CDR3 is CAWTGTIANYGYTF. CDR3 DNA sequence: TGTGCCTGGACCGGGACAATTGCTAACTATGGCTACACCTTC.

The chain joins TRBV14 to TRBJ1-1; 8 bases map to TRBD1. The CDR3 contains 15 residues. From germline, CDR1 is SGHDN and CDR2 FVKESK. With 4 bases clipped from V and 7 bases from J, the junction kept 11 bases outside the gene matches. The CDR3 reads CASSPLGAGGGEAFF. The CDR3 DNA sequence: TGTGCCAGCAGCCCCCTCGGGGCAGGGGGCGGTGAAGCTTTCTTT.

This rearrangement joins TRBV7-3 to TRBJ2-3; D is unclear. Trimming took 0 bases from V and 11 from J, leaving 18 bases between them. Germline V gives CDR1 SGHTA, CDR2 FQGTGA. The CDR3 runs to 15 residues. The chain's CDR3 is CASSLTGRLASVQYF. CDR3 coding DNA: TGTGCCAGCAGCTTAACCGGAAGGCTGGCGAGCGTGCAGTATTTT.

The chain is built from TRBV6-1 and TRBJ2-2, with TRBD2 identical over 7 bases. Germline assignment: CDR1 MNHNS and CDR2 SASEGT. The CDR3 length is 15 residues. The ends lost 8 bases at V and 5 bases at J; junction bases unmatched: 11. Here the CDR3 reads CASGPTLGGTGELFF. The DNA for the CDR3 is TGTGCCAGCGGTCCGACCCTGGGGGGGACCGGGGAGCTGTTTTTT.

This chain uses TRBV19 with TRBJ1-6, with D perhaps TRBD1 (5 bases). From germline, CDR1 is LNHDA and CDR2 SQIVND (reference sequence). The CDR3 extends over 15 amino acids. V lost 3 bases, J lost 4 bases, and 10 bases lay in between. The CDR3 coding sequence is TGTGCCAGTAGTATGCAGGGATTTTATAATTCACCCCTCCACTTT. Translated: CASSMQGFYNSPLHF. Full variable domain (rest looked up from reference TRBV19 and TRBJ1-6): DGGITQSPKYLFRKEGQNVTLSCEQNLNHDAMYWYRQDPGQGLRLIYYSQIVNDFQKGDIAEGYSVSREKKESFPLTVTSAQKNPTAFYLCASSMQGFYNSPLHFGNGTRLTVT.

The genes are TRBV7-2 and TRBJ2-5, with TRBD2 identical over 8 bases. Germline trimming cut 4 bases from V and 5 bases from J; bases unmatched to any gene: 6. The CDR3 length is 14 residues. Germline loops: CDR1 SGHTA, CDR2 FQGNSA. The CDR3 nucleotides read TGTGCCAGCAGCTCTTCGGGACTAGGGGAGACCCAGTACTTC. It yields the protein CASSSSGLGETQYF.

V and J are TRBV30 and TRBJ1-6; tentatively, D is TRBD1 (5 bases). V was trimmed by 0 bases and J by 9 bases, leaving 15 bases between them. The CDR3 spans 15 residues. Germline assignment: CDR1 GTSNPN and CDR2 SVGIG (reference sequence). As DNA, the CDR3 is TGTGCCTGGAGTGTACGGGCAGGGCGGAGTTCACCCCTCCACTTT. Translated, it gives CAWSVRAGRSSPLHF. Full variable domain (outside the CDR3, taken from reference TRBV30 and TRBJ1-6): SQTIHQWPATLVQPVGSPLSLECTVEGTSNPNLYWYRQAAGRGLQLLFYSVGIGQISSEVPQNLSASRPQDRQFILSSKKLLLSDSGFYLCAWSVRAGRSSPLHFGNGTRLTVT.

The chain recombines TRBV7-9 with TRBJ1-4, with D tentatively TRBD1 (6 bases). The CDR3 length is 15 residues. Germline assignment: CDR1 SEHNR and CDR2 FQNEAQ (reference sequence). The ends were cut back, 5 bases at V and 8 bases at J, with 18 bases in the middle. The CDR3 bases are TGTGCCAGCAGCCCGAACAGGGCCCCAAAGGAAAAACTGTTTTTT. Its protein product is CASSPNRAPKEKLFF.

Comment on this clone: At one boundary the junction diverges from the germline segment, which might be a read error. The sample holds other DNA sequences that translate to the same CDR3. The genes are TRBV7-2 and TRBJ1-1; D not resolved. The CDR3 has 13 residues. From germline, CDR1 is SGHTA and CDR2 FQGNSA. The CDR3: CASSLARNTEAFF. In DNA form, the CDR3 reads TGTGCCAGCAGCCTAGCCCGGAACACTGAAGCTTTCTTT.

V gene TRBV11-3 combines with J gene TRBJ1-2, with 9 bases that match TRBD1. The V and J ends lost 5 bases and 2 bases, in that order; junction bases with no gene match: 12. The CDR3 runs 17 residues. In germline, CDR1 is SGHNT, CDR2 YENEEA. The CDR3 DNA reads TGTGCCAGCAGCCGAACGGGACAGGGTAGATTAAACTATGGCTACACCTTC. It yields the protein CASSRTGQGRLNYGYTF. The variable domain in full, completed from reference TRBV11-3 and TRBJ1-2, reads EAGVVQSPRYKIIEKKQPVAFWCNPISGHNTLYWYLQNLGQGPELLIRYENEEAVDDSQLPKDRFSAERLKGVDSTLKIQPAELGDSAVYLCASSRTGQGRLNYGYTFGSGTRLTVV.

This clone appeared a single time. The chain couples TRBV7-9 to TRBJ2-7; possibly TRBD1 for D (5 bases). Germline loops: CDR1 SEHNR, CDR2 FQNEAQ (reference sequence). The CDR3 is made up of 13 amino acids. V gave up 4 bases and J gave up 3 bases, with 10 bases separating them. The CDR3 here is CASSSQVNYEQYF. DNA of the CDR3: TGTGCCAGCAGCTCACAGGTAAACTACGAGCAGTACTTC.

The chain couples TRBV5-1 to TRBJ1-1, with 9 bases lining up with TRBD1. Germline assignment: CDR1 SGHRS and CDR2 YFSETQ. The trim removed 1 base at V and 5 bases at J, leaving 6 bases unmatched. CDR3 length equals 15 residues. The CDR3 loop is CASSLTTGGYTEAFF. CDR3 DNA sequence: TGCGCCAGCAGCTTGACGACAGGGGGTTATACTGAAGCTTTCTTT.

The rearrangement joins TRBV4-1 to TRBJ2-1, with 10 nucleotides matching TRBD2. This CDR3 region has 19 residues. In germline, CDR1 is MGHRA, CDR2 YSYEKL. The V segment lost 0 bases and the J segment 9 bases; nucleotides outside the gene matches: 17. CDR3 sequence: CASSQDASGSILGWVEQFF. The DNA for the CDR3 is TGCGCCAGCAGCCAAGATGCTAGCGGGAGTATACTGGGATGGGTTGAGCAGTTCTTC.

The V call is TRBV19, the J call TRBJ1-2, with 10 bases aligning to TRBD1. The length of the CDR3 is 16 residues. Germline V gene lookup returns CDR1 LNHDA and CDR2 SQIVND (reference sequence). J was trimmed by 4 bases and V by 7 bases; bases with no gene match: 12. CDR3: CASNDPGQGNFYGYTF. DNA for the CDR3: TGTGCCAGTAATGATCCGGGACAGGGGAATTTCTATGGCTACACCTTC.

CDR3 sequence reads: CASKIQGYPEAFF. The CDR3 coding sequence is TGTGCCAGCAAGATTCAGGGGTACCCTGAAGCTTTCTTT. The chain combines TRBV6-6 with TRBJ1-1; a weak D match, TRBD1 (6 bases). This CDR3 comprises 13 residues. V was shortened by 7 bases and J by 6 bases, with 15 bases between the two germline ends. In germline, CDR1 is MNHNY, CDR2 SVGAGI (reference sequence).

The V and J genes are TRBV10-3 and TRBJ2-2; tentatively, D is TRBD2 (6 bases). V was pared by 3 bases and J by 6 bases, with 8 bases between. CDR3 length: 13 amino acids. Germline CDR1 ENHRY, CDR2 SYGVKD. The CDR3 region is CAISDGSAGELFF. The CDR3 DNA reads TGTGCCATCAGTGACGGGAGTGCCGGGGAGCTGTTTTTT.

The chain joins TRBV9 to TRBJ2-1, with TRBD2 matching over 8 bases. V lost 0 bases, J lost 6 bases, and 8 bases stayed unmatched. This CDR3 has 16 amino acids. The germline CDR1 and CDR2 sequences are SGDLS and YYNGEE. CDR3 protein: CASSVGTSTLFNEQFF. The CDR3 DNA follows: TGTGCCAGCAGCGTAGGGACTAGCACCCTTTTCAATGAGCAGTTCTTC.

This chain uses TRBV7-9 with TRBJ1-3; no firm D call. This CDR3 comprises 12 residues. CDR1 and CDR2 from the germline V gene are SEHNR and FQNEAQ (reference sequence). Deletions cut 5 bases from V and 3 bases from J, with 5 bases between. CDR3 sequence: CASSKLGNTIYF. CDR3 sequence (DNA): TGTGCCAGCAGCAAACTTGGAAACACCATATATTTT.

The chain combines TRBV11-2 with TRBJ2-5; D is unclear. The V end lost 7 bases, the J end lost 2 bases, and 11 bases lay between the germline ends. The CDR3 sequence is 13 residues long. Looked up from germline, CDR1 is SGHAT and CDR2 is FQNNGV. CDR3: CASTKANQETQYF. CDR3 DNA sequence: TGTGCCAGCACCAAAGCCAATCAAGAGACCCAGTACTTC.